Below are 22 T cell receptor beta chains sequenced from a single sample in a study of post-analysis software for immune sequencing data. Study-wide findings and caveats: When patients were compared with controls, 4 or 5 TRBV segments were more frequent, TRBV5-6, TRBV5-1 and TRBV20-1 among them.

Their antigen targets remain unknown. Unique molecular identifiers were built into the TCR beta cDNA libraries. In TCRdb, the PCR reads were re-called with MiXCR into one record per CDR3 protein. The sample includes some 500,000 distinct CDR3 sequences, roughly 45% of them seen just once. The sample comprised blood. The receptors derive from a girl aged 10 to 17 with multiple sclerosis.

This CDR3 is CASSLSGGFLDTQYF. Written as DNA, the CDR3 is TGTGCCAGCAGCTTGAGCGGGGGGTTCCTGGATACGCAGTATTTT. The chain is built from TRBV11-2 and TRBJ2-3, with 9 bases that match TRBD2. In germline, CDR1 is SGHAT, CDR2 FQNNGV. V trimming: 3 bases; J trimming: 6 bases; junction bases outside the gene matches: 7. CDR3 length: 15 residues.

V usage is TRBV4-1 and J usage is TRBJ1-5, with D uncertain. Trimming took 4 bases from V and 0 from J, leaving 13 bases between them. In germline, CDR1 is MGHRA, CDR2 YSYEKL. There are 16 residues in the CDR3. This chain's CDR3 is CASSPEVTYSNQPQHF. The CDR3 region has the DNA TGCGCCAGCAGCCCAGAGGTTACTTATAGCAATCAGCCCCAGCATTTT.

This chain links TRBV27 with TRBJ2-5; 11 bases are a match to TRBD2. The V and J ends lost 5 bases and 5 bases, in that order; junction bases with no gene match: 10. CDR1 MNHEY and CDR2 SMNVEV come from the germline V gene (reference sequence). There are 16 residues in the CDR3. This CDR3 reads CASSQGLAAFGETQYF. Written as DNA, the CDR3 is TGTGCCAGCAGTCAGGGACTAGCGGCCTTTGGGGAGACCCAGTACTTC.

The chain links TRBV27 to TRBJ2-1; D assignment may be TRBD1 or TRBD2 (5 bases each). CDR1 and CDR2 from the germline V gene are MNHEY and SMNVEV (reference sequence). This CDR3 has 13 amino acids. The V end lost 6 bases, the J end lost 6 bases, and 12 bases lay between the germline ends. CDR3 DNA: TGTGCCAGCAGCGGGACGGTGGTCAATGAGCAGTTCTTC. Amino acid sequence: CASSGTVVNEQFF.

With respect to this clonotype: At one of its ends the junction is not consistent with the germline gene, which may arise from a read error. The chain combines TRBV7-2 with TRBJ2-6; TRBD2 agrees at 8 bases. CDR1 and CDR2 (germline): SGHTA, FQGNSA. The CDR3 totals 19 residues. The CDR3 protein is CASNQPAGVIIAGANVLAF. DNA for the CDR3: TGTGCCAGCAATCAACCAGCGGGAGTGATTATAGCTGGGGCCAACGTCCTGGCTTTC.

This chain connects TRBV7-9 to TRBJ2-1; D may be TRBD1 (6 bases). V lost 5 bases to trimming and J lost 2 bases, with 16 bases between them. Germline V gene sequence: CDR1 SEHNR, CDR2 FQNEAQ (reference sequence). The CDR3 totals 16 residues. The CDR3 is CASSQLWDTTYNEQFF. CDR3 in DNA: TGTGCCAGCAGCCAATTATGGGACACCACCTACAATGAGCAGTTCTTC.

The CDR3 DNA reads as TGTGCCAGCAGCACAGGACTGGCAGATACGCAGTATTTT. Translating gives CASSTGLADTQYF. The chain joins TRBV11-3 to TRBJ2-3, with D possibly being TRBD1 or TRBD2 (5 bases each). The V gene's germline CDR1 is SGHNT and CDR2 YENEEA. V was trimmed by 5 bases and J by 4 bases, leaving 10 bases between them. This CDR3 spans 13 amino acids.

The chain links TRBV20-1 to TRBJ2-5, with 12 positions matching TRBD2. Near its end, the DNA agrees better with TRBJ2-7, so the J call may be wrong. This CDR3 spans 16 amino acids. Germline V gene data show CDR1 as DFQATT and CDR2 as SNEGSKA (reference sequence). In nucleotides, the CDR3 is TGCAGTGCTAAGACTAGCGGGAGATATGTTAGGGACGAGCAGTACTTC. Protein product: CSAKTSGRYVRDEQYF.

The chain carries TRBV7-2 and TRBJ2-7, with D perhaps TRBD1 or TRBD2 (5 bases each). V lost 1 base to trimming and J lost 2 bases, with 9 bases between them. The CDR3 loop spans 14 amino acids. Germline values: CDR1 SGHTA, CDR2 FQGNSA. This chain's CDR3 is CASSLGGAAYEQYF. The CDR3 DNA sequence: TGTGCCAGCAGCTTAGGAGGGGCGGCCTACGAGCAGTACTTC.

The V and J genes are TRBV29-1 and TRBJ1-1, with D uncertain. The CDR3 extends over 13 amino acids. Germline V CDR1 and CDR2: SQVTM, ANQGSEA. V lost 3 bases to trimming and J lost 8 bases, with 16 bases between them. In DNA form, the CDR3 reads TGCAGCGTTGAGTCCGCGACCCCGTGGGAAGCTTTCTTT. Its translation is CSVESATPWEAFF. The variable domain in full, with the rest retrieved from reference TRBV29-1 and TRBJ1-1, is SAVISQKPSRDICQRGTSLTIQCQVDSQVTMMFWYRQQPGQSLTLIATANQGSEATYESGFVIDKFPISRPNLTFSTLTVSNMSPEDSSIYLCSVESATPWEAFFGQGTRLTVV.

In this sample, this clonotype turned up a few times. This chain connects TRBV20-1 to TRBJ2-7; TRBD2 might be the D (5 bases). The CDR3 runs 14 residues. V lost 3 bases and J 0 bases, leaving 12 bases between the germline ends. Germline V gene sequence: CDR1 DFQATT, CDR2 SNEGSKA (reference sequence). CDR3 sequence (DNA): TGCAGTGCTAGTGCGGACTCCTACTCCTACGAGCAGTACTTC. As protein: CSASADSYSYEQYF.

This clonotype has more than one count but fewer than ten. The V and J genes are TRBV11-2 and TRBJ2-7, with 8 nucleotides matching TRBD1. The ends lost 1 base at V and 5 bases at J; junction bases unmatched: 7. Germline V lookup: CDR1 SGHAT, CDR2 FQNNGV. This CDR3 is built from 15 residues. The CDR3 DNA reads TGTGCCAGCAGCTTAGTAGGGGCAGGGGGCAACGAGCAGTACTTC. Translating gives CASSLVGAGGNEQYF.

The V and J genes are TRBV28 and TRBJ1-1; D is unresolved. With 6 bases removed from V and 2 bases from J, the gap between germline ends came to 13 bases. Germline V lookup: CDR1 MDHEN, CDR2 SYDVKM. CDR3 length: 14 residues. The CDR3 here is CASSPIGSNTEAFF. The CDR3 coding sequence is TGTGCCAGCAGCCCTATAGGCTCAAACACTGAAGCTTTCTTT.

The V gene is TRBV25-1, the J gene TRBJ2-7; 8 positions agree with TRBD2. V lost 8 bases and J lost 3; bases outside the gene matches: 12. The CDR3 contains 15 residues. Looked up from germline, CDR1 is MGHDK and CDR2 is SYGVNS. CDR3 sequence (DNA): TGTGCCAGCCGTGCCAGCGGGAGCATTCTCTACGAGCAGTACTTC. Translating it yields CASRASGSILYEQYF.

V usage is TRBV7-3 and J usage is TRBJ2-1; TRBD2 aligns across 10 bases. The CDR3 is 15 residues long. Germline CDR1 reads SGHTA; CDR2 reads FQGTGA. J was trimmed by 8 bases and V by 2 bases; bases with no gene match: 6. The CDR3 DNA sequence: TGTGCCAGCAGCTTACAAGCGGGAGGGATCTATGAGCAGTTCTTC. Its protein is CASSLQAGGIYEQFF.

This clonotype was seen a handful of times. This chain connects TRBV24-1 to TRBJ2-1; D unclear. The CDR3 extends over 12 amino acids. Germline values: CDR1 KGHDR, CDR2 SFDVKD. V was shortened by 9 bases and J by 3 bases, with 8 bases between the two germline ends. DNA for the CDR3: TGTGCCACCGTAGGTGGCTACAATGAGCAGTTCTTC. Its protein product is CATVGGYNEQFF.

This clonotype was observed a single time. Written as DNA, the CDR3 is TGTGCCAGCAGCTTTTTGTTAACTGAAGCTTTCTTT. Its protein product is CASSFLLTEAFF. This chain links TRBV13 with TRBJ1-1; no firm D call. The V end lost 3 bases, the J end lost 5 bases, and 7 bases lay between the germline ends. CDR3 length: 12 residues. Germline V gene sequence: CDR1 PRHDT, CDR2 FYEKMQ (reference sequence).

V and J are TRBV6-6 and TRBJ2-5; no reliable D call. Between the trimmed V and J ends, which lost 0 bases and 5 bases, there was a span of 10 bases. In germline, CDR1 is MNHNY, CDR2 SVGAGI (reference sequence). This CDR3 is 14 amino acids long. The CDR3 DNA is TGTGCCAGCAGTTACTCGAGTCAGAGGGAGACCCAGTACTTC. Translation gives CASSYSSQRETQYF.

This clonotype was picked up one time. V is TRBV7-9 and J is TRBJ2-7; 11 bases match TRBD2. The CDR3 has 17 amino acids. Trimming took 2 bases from V and 2 from J; bases not matched to a gene: 8. Germline V gene sequence: CDR1 SEHNR, CDR2 FQNEAQ (reference sequence). CDR3 sequence reads: CASSLPTSGRHTYEQYF. CDR3 DNA: TGTGCCAGCAGCTTACCCACTAGCGGGAGACACACCTACGAGCAGTACTTC.

In this sample, this clonotype turned up a few times. V usage is TRBV7-9 and J usage is TRBJ2-5; 7 bases match TRBD2. This CDR3 has 15 amino acids. Germline loops: CDR1 SEHNR, CDR2 FQNEAQ (reference sequence). With 6 bases clipped from V and 2 bases from J, the junction kept 9 bases outside the gene matches. Written as DNA, the CDR3 is TGTGCCAGCAGATCGGGAGGACGTAAACAAGAGACCCAGTACTTC. It yields the protein CASRSGGRKQETQYF.

This clonotype turned up a few times. V and J are TRBV24-1 and TRBJ2-1, with a weak D call TRBD1 (5 bases). This CDR3 has 15 residues. Trimming removed 2 bases at V and 0 bases at J, with 7 bases between. Per germline, CDR1 KGHDR and CDR2 SFDVKD. The CDR3 DNA follows: TGTGCCACCAGTGATTACAGGAGCTCCTACAATGAGCAGTTCTTC. It translates to CATSDYRSSYNEQFF.

The rearrangement links TRBV20-1 to TRBJ1-6; TRBD1 is a possible D gene (5 bases). Trimming stripped 5 bases from V and 7 bases from J, with 12 bases between. The CDR3 contains 13 residues. Per germline, CDR1 DFQATT and CDR2 SNEGSKA (reference sequence). This chain's CDR3 is CSAPRARNSPLHF. The CDR3 DNA follows: TGCAGTGCTCCCAGGGCCAGGAATTCACCCCTCCACTTT.